Included here is one T cell receptor beta chain sequence, with context. The data belong to a study of T cell changes during pregnancy in multiple sclerosis. Repertoires were generated with immunoSEQ multiplex PCR, while TCRdb's copy carries only in-frame clones and drops some. The table has just under 70,000 clones, about 90% seen once. Germline assignment: CDR1 GTSNPN and CDR2 SVGIG (reference sequence). Trimming shortened V by 6 bases and J by 5 bases, and 13 bases separated the two germline ends. The CDR3 covers 12 residues. The starting material was peripheral blood, obtained in the second trimester of pregnancy. This chain joins TRBV30 and TRBJ1-2; possible D gene TRBD1, 5 bases. This receptor was identified in a female donor with multiple sclerosis, enrolled in a pregnancy study. The CDR3 DNA sequence: TGTGCCTGCAAAGGGACTGAGTATGGCTACACCTTC. Amino acid sequence: CACKGTEYGYTF.